This section outlines one TCR beta chain sequence together with its context. Its recognized antigen is unknown. No base qualities exist here, and no much larger clone lies one base off it. This entry comes from a study of blood T cell repertoires in COVID-19 (dated by TCRdb to about 2020). For context, the study as a whole: Samples from collaborators originated in the United States, Italy and Spain and spanned both the acute and convalescent phases of COVID-19. The material from the prospective study consisted of cDNA or gDNA derived from T cells, B-cell-depleted T cells, or PBMCs. The dataset comprised deeply sampled blood TCRbeta repertoires from subjects exposed to, actively infected with, or recovered from COVID-19. The repertoires were made available in a free public database intended to serve as a resource for research on the immune response to SARS-CoV-2. Samples came from the ongoing ImmuneRACE study (first 160 participants) plus 1,254 subjects from 6 global collaborators. Nearly every sample came with metadata listing a de-identified subject ID, COVID-19 status, age in years and sex. HLA class I and class II types, where available, came from metadata supplied by the sample provider rather than from assay-based typing. What the authors observed across the whole study: Clinical and demographic metadata were provided uncurated, with the amount varying by source and participant.

Collaborating institutions collected whole blood in K2EDTA tubes following their own protocols. For TCRbeta analysis, collaborator samples were shipped as frozen whole blood, as isolated PBMCs, or as DNA extracted from either sample type. CDR1 and CDR2, looked up from the germline V gene, are SGHTA and FQGNSA. The CDR3, from cysteine to phenylalanine, totals 13 residues. This entry keeps only the CDR3 DNA: 39 bases, framed from base 1. The trim is 5 bases for V and 7 bases for J, with a gap of 11 bases between the germline ends. TCRbeta CDR3 regions were amplified from genomic DNA using the immunoSEQ Assay, a bias-controlled multiplex PCR. From the authors' description of their analysis: The number of nucleated cells in each sample was estimated by amplification of reference gene primers within the assay. To quantify the absolute abundance of each unique TCRbeta CDR3 rearrangement, sequence reads were collapsed and filtered. For each sample, productive Simpson clonality was calculated by taking the square root of Simpson's diversity index across productive rearrangements. The clones in this table, taken by TCRdb from immuneACCESS, are in-frame only. Not every clone is retained; where verified, under half of the shortfall comes from an unresolved V gene, and the cause of the rest is unknown. D and trimming were read from the DNA, whereas the V and J calls and clone size are those reported in that table. The sample data list around 220,000 clones, and 65% to 90% of these were observed just once. Clones ranked in the top ten supply around 5.4% of the sample.

This sequence uses TRBV7-2 and TRBJ1-4; no D segment can be confidently identified. The receptor was derived from a human donor in a cohort sampled during active COVID-19. Input material: peripheral blood. In nucleotide form, the sequence is TGTGCCAGCAGCCCCCGCAGTGGTGAAAAACTGTTTTTT. Translated, this gives CASSPRSGEKLFF.